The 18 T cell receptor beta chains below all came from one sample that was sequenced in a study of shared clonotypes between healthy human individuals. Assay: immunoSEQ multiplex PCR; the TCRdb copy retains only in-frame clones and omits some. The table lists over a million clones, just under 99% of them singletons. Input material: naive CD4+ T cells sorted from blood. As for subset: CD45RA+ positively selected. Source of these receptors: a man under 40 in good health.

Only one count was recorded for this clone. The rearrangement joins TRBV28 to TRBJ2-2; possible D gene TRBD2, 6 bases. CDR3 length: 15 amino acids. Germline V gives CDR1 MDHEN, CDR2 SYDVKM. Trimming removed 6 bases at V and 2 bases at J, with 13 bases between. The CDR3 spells CASRTRSGNTGELFF. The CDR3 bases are TGTGCCAGCAGAACCCGTAGCGGTAACACCGGGGAGCTGTTTTTT.

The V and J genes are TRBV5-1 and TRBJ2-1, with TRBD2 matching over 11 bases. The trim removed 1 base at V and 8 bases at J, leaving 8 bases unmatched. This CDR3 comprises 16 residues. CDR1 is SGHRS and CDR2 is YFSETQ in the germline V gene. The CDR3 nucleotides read TGCGCCAGCAGCTTGCTATCTAGCGGGAGGATCTATGAGCAGTTCTTC. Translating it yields CASSLLSSGRIYEQFF. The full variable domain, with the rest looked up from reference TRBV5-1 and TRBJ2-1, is KAGVTQTPRYLIKTRGQQVTLSCSPISGHRSVSWYQQTPGQGLQFLFEYFSETQRNKGNFPGRFSGRQFSNSRSEMNVSTLELGDSALYLCASSLLSSGRIYEQFFGPGTRLTVL.

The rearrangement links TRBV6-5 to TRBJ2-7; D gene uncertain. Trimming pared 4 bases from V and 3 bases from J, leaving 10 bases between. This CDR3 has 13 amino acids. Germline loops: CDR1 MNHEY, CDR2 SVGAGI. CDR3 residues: CASSLRKLYEQYF. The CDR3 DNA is TGTGCCAGCAGTTTAAGAAAACTCTACGAGCAGTACTTC.

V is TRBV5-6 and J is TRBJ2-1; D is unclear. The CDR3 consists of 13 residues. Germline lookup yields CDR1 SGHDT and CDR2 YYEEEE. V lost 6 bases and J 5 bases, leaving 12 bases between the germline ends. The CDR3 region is CASKIPGDNEQFF. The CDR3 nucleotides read TGTGCCAGCAAAATACCTGGGGACAATGAGCAGTTCTTC.

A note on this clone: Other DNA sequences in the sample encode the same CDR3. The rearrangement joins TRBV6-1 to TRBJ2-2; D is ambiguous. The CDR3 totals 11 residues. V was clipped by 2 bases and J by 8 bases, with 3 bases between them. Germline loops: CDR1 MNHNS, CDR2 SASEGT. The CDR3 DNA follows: TGTGCCAGCAGTGAAACAGGGGAGCTGTTTTTT. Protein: CASSETGELFF.

CDR3 residues: CSVLLQGAGEKLFF. CDR3 sequence (DNA): TGCAGCGTCCTCCTACAGGGGGCGGGTGAAAAACTGTTTTTT. The chain joins TRBV29-1 to TRBJ1-4, with 9 bases identical to TRBD1. The junction had 9 bases not matched to a gene; V was cut back by 6 bases and J by 7 bases. Germline CDR1 is SQVTM and CDR2 is ANQGSEA. The CDR3 length is 14 residues.

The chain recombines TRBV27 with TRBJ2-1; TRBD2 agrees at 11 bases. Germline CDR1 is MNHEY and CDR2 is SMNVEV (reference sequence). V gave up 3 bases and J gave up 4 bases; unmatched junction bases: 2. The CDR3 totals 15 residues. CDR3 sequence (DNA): TGTGCCAGCAGTTTCGGACTAGCGGGTTACAATGAGCAGTTCTTC. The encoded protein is CASSFGLAGYNEQFF.

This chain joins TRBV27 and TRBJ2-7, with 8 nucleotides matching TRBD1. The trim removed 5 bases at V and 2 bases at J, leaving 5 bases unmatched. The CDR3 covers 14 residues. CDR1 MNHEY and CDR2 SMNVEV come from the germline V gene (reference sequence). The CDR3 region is CASSQTGEAYEQYF. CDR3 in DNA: TGTGCCAGCAGTCAGACAGGGGAGGCCTACGAGCAGTACTTC.

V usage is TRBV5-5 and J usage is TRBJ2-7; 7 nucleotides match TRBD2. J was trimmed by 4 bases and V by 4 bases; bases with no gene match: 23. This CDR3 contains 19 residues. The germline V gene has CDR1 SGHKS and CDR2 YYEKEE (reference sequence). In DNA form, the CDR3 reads TGTGCCAGCAGCCGGAGGGCAAGGCTAGCGGCCACTGGGGTGTACGAGCAGTACTTC. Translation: CASSRRARLAATGVYEQYF. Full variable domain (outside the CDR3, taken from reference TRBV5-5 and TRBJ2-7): DAGVTQSPTHLIKTRGQQVTLRCSPISGHKSVSWYQQVLGQGPQFIFQYYEKEERGRGNFPDRFSARQFPNYSSELNVNALLLGDSALYLCASSRRARLAATGVYEQYFGPGTRLTVT.

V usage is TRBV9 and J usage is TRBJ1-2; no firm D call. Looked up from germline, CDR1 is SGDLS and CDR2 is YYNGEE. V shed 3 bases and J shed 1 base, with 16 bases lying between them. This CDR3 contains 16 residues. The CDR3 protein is CASSGTSGSYNYGYTF. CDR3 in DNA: TGTGCCAGCAGCGGAACCTCAGGCAGCTATAACTATGGCTACACCTTC.

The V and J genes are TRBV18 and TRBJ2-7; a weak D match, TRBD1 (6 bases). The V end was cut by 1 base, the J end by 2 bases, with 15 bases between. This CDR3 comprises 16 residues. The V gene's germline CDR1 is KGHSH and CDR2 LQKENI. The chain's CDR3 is CASSPRSQGNPYEQYF. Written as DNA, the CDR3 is TGTGCCAGCTCACCACGGTCGCAGGGGAATCCCTACGAGCAGTACTTC. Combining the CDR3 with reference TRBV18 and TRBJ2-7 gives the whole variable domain NAGVMQNPRHLVRRRGQEARLRCSPMKGHSHVYWYRQLPEEGLKFMVYLQKENIIDESGMPKERFSAEFPKEGPSILRIQQVVRGDSAAYFCASSPRSQGNPYEQYFGPGTRLTVT.

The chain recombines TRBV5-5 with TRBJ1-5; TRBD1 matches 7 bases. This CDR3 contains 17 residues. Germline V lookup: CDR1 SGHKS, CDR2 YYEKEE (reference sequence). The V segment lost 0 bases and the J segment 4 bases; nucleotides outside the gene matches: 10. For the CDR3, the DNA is TGTGCCAGCAGCTTGGTGCCCTTTCGGGACAGAAATCAGCCCCAGCATTTT. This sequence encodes CASSLVPFRDRNQPQHF.

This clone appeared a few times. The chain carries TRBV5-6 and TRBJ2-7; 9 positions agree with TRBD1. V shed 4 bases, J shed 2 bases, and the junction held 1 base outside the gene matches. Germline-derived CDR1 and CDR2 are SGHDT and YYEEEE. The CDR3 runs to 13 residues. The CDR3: CASSRDRAYEQYF. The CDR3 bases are TGTGCCAGCAGCCGGGACAGGGCCTACGAGCAGTACTTC.

The CDR3 reads CASSWDRDNSYEQYF. DNA of the CDR3: TGTGCCAGCAGCTGGGACCGGGACAACTCCTACGAGCAGTACTTC. The V gene is TRBV7-8, the J gene TRBJ2-7; a possible D gene is TRBD1 (6 bases). Germline assignment: CDR1 SGHVS and CDR2 FQNEAQ. The CDR3 contains 15 residues. Trimming took 4 bases from V and 0 from J, leaving 13 bases between them. The entire variable domain, with the rest obtained from reference TRBV7-8 and TRBJ2-7, is as follows: GAGVSQSPRYKVAKRGQDVALRCDPISGHVSLFWYQQALGQGPEFLTYFQNEAQLDKSGLPSDRFFAERPEGSVSTLKIQRTQQEDSAVYLCASSWDRDNSYEQYFGPGTRLTVT.

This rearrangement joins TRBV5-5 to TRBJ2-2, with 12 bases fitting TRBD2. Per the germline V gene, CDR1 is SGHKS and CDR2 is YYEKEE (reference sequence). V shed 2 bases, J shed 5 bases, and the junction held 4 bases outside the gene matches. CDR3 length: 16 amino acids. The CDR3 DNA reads TGTGCCAGCAGCTTTGGACTAGCGGGATATACCGGGGAGCTGTTTTTT. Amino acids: CASSFGLAGYTGELFF. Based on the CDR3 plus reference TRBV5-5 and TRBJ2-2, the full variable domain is DAGVTQSPTHLIKTRGQQVTLRCSPISGHKSVSWYQQVLGQGPQFIFQYYEKEERGRGNFPDRFSARQFPNYSSELNVNALLLGDSALYLCASSFGLAGYTGELFFGEGSRLTVL.

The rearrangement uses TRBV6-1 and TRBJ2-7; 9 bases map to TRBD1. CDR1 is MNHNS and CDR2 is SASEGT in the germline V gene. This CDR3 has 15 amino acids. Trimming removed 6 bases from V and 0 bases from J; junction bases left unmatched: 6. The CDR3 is CASRADRGASYEQYF. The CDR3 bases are TGTGCCAGCAGGGCCGACAGGGGGGCCTCCTACGAGCAGTACTTC.

For the CDR3, the DNA is TGCGCCAGCAGCTTGTTTGGACTAGCGGAGGGCGAGCAGTACTTC. Translation: CASSLFGLAEGEQYF. V usage is TRBV5-1 and J usage is TRBJ2-7; 10 nucleotides line up with TRBD2. With 1 base clipped from V and 6 bases from J, the junction kept 7 bases outside the gene matches. The CDR3 spans 15 residues. Germline loops: CDR1 SGHRS, CDR2 YFSETQ.

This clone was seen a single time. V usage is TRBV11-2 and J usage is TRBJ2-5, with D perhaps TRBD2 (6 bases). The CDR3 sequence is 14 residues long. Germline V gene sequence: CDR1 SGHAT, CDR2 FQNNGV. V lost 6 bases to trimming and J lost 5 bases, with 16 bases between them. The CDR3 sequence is CASSGSRGTETQYF. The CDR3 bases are TGTGCCAGCAGTGGGTCGCGGGGTACCGAGACCCAGTACTTC.